Below are 17 T cell receptor beta chains sequenced from a single sample in a study of T-cell memory formation after mild COVID-19. One entry per CDR3 protein results from TCRdb running MiXCR on the 5' RACE reads. The profile shows around 340,000 distinct CDR3 sequences, about a sixth of them singletons. The sequenced sample was PBMCs or a T cell subset sorted from them (not recorded which). These receptors were collected from a man younger than 35 who had mild COVID-19 (a few samples of this study predate the infection). Cell type and time point are not known.

This clonotype was found a few times. The gene calls are TRBV7-2 and TRBJ2-3; TRBD1 matches 7 bases. Germline-derived CDR1 and CDR2 are SGHTA and FQGNSA. The CDR3 has 15 amino acids. Germline trimming cut 4 bases from V and 2 bases from J; bases unmatched to any gene: 6. The DNA of the CDR3 is TGTGCCAGCAGCTCGACAGGGTTTTTCACAGATACGCAGTATTTT. Residues: CASSSTGFFTDTQYF.

J is TRBJ2-3 and V is TRBV10-3; D possibly corresponds to TRBD1 (5 bases). V shed 0 bases and J shed 3 bases, with 10 bases lying between them. This CDR3 has 15 residues. Germline loops: CDR1 ENHRY, CDR2 SYGVKD. The CDR3 sequence is CAISESGVSTDTQYF. The CDR3 bases are TGTGCCATCAGTGAGTCAGGGGTATCTACAGATACGCAGTATTTT.

This chain uses TRBV20-1 with TRBJ2-5; D call uncertain. The germline V gene has CDR1 DFQATT and CDR2 SNEGSKA (reference sequence). V gave up 1 base and J gave up 5 bases, with 11 bases separating them. The CDR3 has 13 amino acids. CDR3 in DNA: TGCAGTGCTAGAGGCCCCGGACGGGAGACCCAGTACTTC. Translation: CSARGPGRETQYF.

This clonotype was seen a handful of times. The V call is TRBV20-1, the J call TRBJ2-2; 10 bases fit TRBD2. The V gene end was trimmed by 0 bases and the J gene end by 9 bases; junction bases not matched to a gene: 4. CDR1 is DFQATT and CDR2 is SNEGSKA in the germline V gene (reference sequence). This CDR3 comprises 14 residues. This CDR3 reads CSARDLSGGRELFF. The CDR3, as DNA: TGCAGTGCTAGAGATCTTAGCGGGGGGCGGGAGCTGTTTTTT.

This clonotype was found a few times. The DNA of the CDR3 is TGTGCCATCAGTGATTGGGGAAATGAAAAACTGTTTTTT. Translating gives CAISDWGNEKLFF. V usage is TRBV10-3 and J usage is TRBJ1-4; no clear D gene. Trimming removed 3 bases from V and 5 bases from J, with 7 bases in between. Germline V gene data show CDR1 as ENHRY and CDR2 as SYGVKD. This CDR3 comprises 13 residues.

V gene TRBV12-3 or TRBV12-4 combines with J gene TRBJ2-7, with D perhaps TRBD2 (7 bases). V was cut by 5 bases and J by 2 bases, with 19 bases left in between. The CDR3 length is 16 residues. This chain's CDR3 is CASSTKWGGLTYEQYF. The CDR3 DNA is TGTGCCAGCAGTACCAAGTGGGGGGGCTTAACCTACGAGCAGTACTTC.

The chain joins TRBV4-1 to TRBJ2-1, with TRBD2 matching over 9 bases. The CDR3 runs 16 residues. Germline V CDR1 and CDR2: MGHRA, YSYEKL. V was clipped by 3 bases and J by 6 bases; unmatched bases: 9. This chain's CDR3 is CASSQPVRGGLNEQFF. The CDR3 DNA sequence: TGCGCCAGCAGCCAGCCCGTGCGGGGGGGCCTCAATGAGCAGTTCTTC.

A few counts support this clonotype. The V and J genes are TRBV5-1 and TRBJ2-3; D is perhaps TRBD2 (6 bases). Germline assignment: CDR1 SGHRS and CDR2 YFSETQ. With 2 bases removed from V and 3 bases from J, the gap between germline ends came to 19 bases. The CDR3 extends over 17 amino acids. DNA for the CDR3: TGCGCCAGCAGCTTAACGAGGGACTCGCGAAAAACAGATACGCAGTATTTT. Protein sequence: CASSLTRDSRKTDTQYF.

Note on this clonotype: Relative to the germline gene, one junction end is altered; a read error may explain this. V usage is TRBV7-7 and J usage is TRBJ2-1; 11 bases line up with TRBD1. Germline V gene lookup returns CDR1 SSHAT and CDR2 FNYEAQ (reference sequence). The CDR3 has 15 residues. Here the CDR3 reads CASSADRGRVNEQFF. CDR3 bases: TGTGCTAGCAGCGCGGACAGGGGGCGCGTCAATGAGCAGTTCTTC. The whole variable domain, filled in from reference TRBV7-7 and TRBJ2-1, reads GAGVSQSPRYKVTKRGQDVTLRCDPISSHATLYWYQQALGQGPEFLTYFNYEAQPDKSGLPSDRFSAERPEGSISTLTIQRTEQRDSAMYRCASSADRGRVNEQFFGPGTRLTVL.

This clonotype was picked up a small number of times. The chain is built from TRBV7-9 and TRBJ2-3; perhaps TRBD2 as D (6 bases). CDR3 length: 13 residues. Trimming took off 9 bases at V and 6 bases at J, with 16 bases between the two ends. The germline CDR1 and CDR2 sequences are SEHNR and FQNEAQ (reference sequence). CDR3 nucleotide sequence: TGTGCCAGAGGAGGGGATTCATGGGATACGCAGTATTTT. Amino acids: CARGGDSWDTQYF.

The chain is built from TRBV7-6 and TRBJ1-1, with D possibly being TRBD1 (5 bases). The ends were cut back, 2 bases at V and 7 bases at J, with 11 bases in the middle. Per the germline V gene, CDR1 is SGHVS and CDR2 is FNYEAQ. The CDR3 totals 13 residues. CDR3: CASSLSSGIEAFF. The CDR3 bases are TGTGCCAGCAGCTTAAGCTCAGGGATTGAAGCTTTCTTT.

This clonotype was detected a few times. The rearrangement joins TRBV6-5 to TRBJ1-2; D possibly corresponds to TRBD1 (5 bases). Trimming cost V 5 bases and J 8 bases, with 33 bases left between them. The CDR3 contains 19 residues. Germline V lookup: CDR1 MNHEY, CDR2 SVGAGI. CDR3 DNA sequence: TGTGCCAGCAGTCCCAACCAAAAAATTCCGGGACCGCCGGTGAGGGGCTACACCTTC. It specifies CASSPNQKIPGPPVRGYTF.

This clonotype was found a few times. The chain recombines TRBV3-1 with TRBJ2-1; D possibly corresponds to TRBD2 (6 bases). V shed 2 bases and J shed 0 bases, with 8 bases lying between them. CDR3 length: 15 amino acids. The germline V gene encodes CDR1 LGHDT and CDR2 YNNKEL (reference sequence). The chain's CDR3 is CASSQRGTSYNEQFF. The CDR3 DNA sequence: TGTGCCAGCAGCCAACGGGGGACCTCCTACAATGAGCAGTTCTTC.

The CDR3 protein is CATSRDPGSGNTIYF. CDR3 bases: TGTGCCACCAGCAGAGATCCGGGATCTGGAAACACCATATATTTT. V gene TRBV15 combines with J gene TRBJ1-3; D is ambiguous. V was cut by 0 bases and J by 1 base, with 7 bases left in between. The CDR3 runs 15 residues. The germline V gene encodes CDR1 LNHNV and CDR2 YYDKDF (reference sequence).

This clonotype appeared many times. The chain combines TRBV5-1 with TRBJ2-4; 10 bases are a match to TRBD1. This CDR3 has 12 residues. CDR1 and CDR2 (germline): SGHRS, YFSETQ. J lost 13 bases, V lost 4 bases, and 5 bases had no gene match. The DNA of the CDR3 is TGCGCCAGCAGCGGCGGGACAGGGGCCCAGTACTTC. Protein product: CASSGGTGAQYF.

The chain carries TRBV24-1 and TRBJ2-5; 7 bases fit TRBD1. CDR1 is KGHDR and CDR2 is SFDVKD in the germline V gene. This CDR3 spans 14 amino acids. The J segment lost 5 bases and the V segment lost 7 bases, leaving 9 bases of the junction unmatched. CDR3 residues: CATSLGTEGETQYF. The DNA for the CDR3 is TGTGCCACCAGCCTCGGGACAGAGGGGGAGACCCAGTACTTC.

The chain couples TRBV7-3 to TRBJ2-5; 15 nucleotides match TRBD2. There are 19 residues in the CDR3. After removal of 5 bases from V and 3 bases from J, the junction contained 13 bases not matched to a gene. Germline CDR1 reads SGHTA; CDR2 reads FQGTGA. The CDR3: CASSPATRTSGGAEETQYF. Written as DNA, the CDR3 is TGTGCCAGCAGCCCCGCTACCCGGACTAGCGGGGGGGCAGAAGAGACCCAGTACTTC. Complete variable domain (other parts from reference TRBV7-3 and TRBJ2-5): GAGVSQTPSNKVTEKGKYVELRCDPISGHTALYWYRQSLGQGPEFLIYFQGTGAADDSGLPNDRFFAVRPEGSVSTLKIQRTERGDSAVYLCASSPATRTSGGAEETQYFGPGTRLLVL.